This T cell receptor beta chain was recorded in a study of T cell repertoires in cytomegalovirus infection. Study-wide background: Indications came from public TCR beta signatures; they pointed to CMV infection and to a matching HLA type. Points from the study as a whole: HLA-C-restricted CMV-specific TCR beta clonotypes prevailed in the ex vivo response. Summed public TCR beta family frequency identified CMV carriers bearing the relevant HLA.

This clonotype has more than one count but fewer than ten. Its target is unknown. One entry per CDR3 protein, called by TCRdb with MiXCR from the reads. The sample carries approximately 500,000 distinct CDR3 sequences, approximately 15% recorded once. The CDR3 spans 14 residues. Looked up from germline, CDR1 is DFQATT and CDR2 is SNEGSKA (reference sequence). The ends were cut back, 4 bases at V and 7 bases at J, with 19 bases in the middle. The sequenced sample was CD8+ T cells from PBMCs. The sequence was collected from a human donor in good health (CMV status not recorded). Some clones in this sample may be carry-over from other donors' samples. The genes are TRBV20-1 and TRBJ1-2; D gene unclear. Here the CDR3 DNA reads TGCAGTGCTATCGGGCCCGACGATGGGCTTGGCTACACCTTC. Translated, it gives CSAIGPDDGLGYTF.